Listed below are T cell receptor beta chains from one sample, sequenced in a study of blood T cell repertoires in COVID-19. The protocol was immunoSEQ multiplex PCR, while the TCRdb copy is restricted to in-frame clones and leaves out a portion. The sample shows 35,000 to 50,000 clones, more than 65% of them seen only once. The sequenced sample consisted of peripheral blood. The receptors were gathered from a man older than 75 with acute or convalescent COVID-19. The CDR3 runs from the conserved cysteine through the conserved F or W. The order of the fields is clone size, D gene, V gene, J gene, CDR3 DNA, CDR3 protein. The D gene is left open where the match is weak. Only some rows state a clone size, as once, few, many or a class for expanded clones.

clone size: -; D gene: -; V gene: TRBV7-3; J gene: TRBJ2-3; CDR3 DNA: TGTGCCAGCAGCCCCCCGGGCACAGATACGCAGTATTTT; CDR3 protein: CASSPPGTDTQYF
clone size: -; D gene: -; V gene: TRBV2; J gene: TRBJ1-5; CDR3 DNA: TGTGCCAGCAGGCCGGAAGGACTTTATCAGCCCCAGCATTTT; CDR3 protein: CASRPEGLYQPQHF
clone size: -; D gene: -; V gene: TRBV21-1; J gene: TRBJ2-7; CDR3 DNA: TGTGCCAGCAGCAAAGTGGGGGACAGGGTTATGGACAACGAGCAGTACTTC; CDR3 protein: CASSKVGDRVMDNEQYF
clone size: -; D gene: -; V gene: TRBV18; J gene: TRBJ2-3; CDR3 DNA: TGTGCCAGCTCACCGGTGCGGGACTTAAACACAGATACGCAGTATTTT; CDR3 protein: CASSPVRDLNTDTQYF
clone size: -; D gene: TRBD2; V gene: TRBV10-3; J gene: TRBJ2-5; CDR3 DNA: TGTCCCCGACTGGGGAGGGGAGAGACCCAGTACTTC; CDR3 protein: CPRLGRGETQYF
clone size: few; D gene: TRBD1; V gene: TRBV19; J gene: TRBJ2-5; CDR3 DNA: TGTGCCAGTAGTATAGTTTCCAGGGGGAACCAAGAGACCCAGTACTTC; CDR3 protein: CASSIVSRGNQETQYF
clone size: many; D gene: TRBD1; V gene: TRBV6-1; J gene: TRBJ1-4; CDR3 DNA: TGTGCCAGCAGTGGTCAGGGGGCGAGAGGTGCTAATGAAAAACTGTTTTTT; CDR3 protein: CASSGQGARGANEKLFF
clone size: -; D gene: TRBD2; V gene: TRBV6-5; J gene: TRBJ2-7; CDR3 DNA: TGTGCCAGCAGTTACGGGACTAGCGGGTACGAGCAGTACTTC; CDR3 protein: CASSYGTSGYEQYF
clone size: -; D gene: -; V gene: TRBV5-4; J gene: TRBJ1-1; CDR3 DNA: TGTGCCGGCGGACGAGGGCTGAGCACTGAAGCTTTCTTT; CDR3 protein: CAGGRGLSTEAFF
clone size: -; D gene: TRBD1; V gene: TRBV18; J gene: TRBJ1-1; CDR3 DNA: TGTGCCAGCTCACCGATCCAGGCAGGGGGAAGAACTGAAGCTTTCTTT; CDR3 protein: CASSPIQAGGRTEAFF
clone size: -; D gene: -; V gene: TRBV30; J gene: TRBJ1-2; CDR3 DNA: TGTGCCTGGAGTGGACAGTTTAACTATGGCTACACCTTC; CDR3 protein: CAWSGQFNYGYTF
clone size: -; D gene: -; V gene: TRBV19; J gene: TRBJ1-4; CDR3 DNA: TGTGCCAGTAGTCCGGGACTCTGGAGGGAAAAACTGTTTTTT; CDR3 protein: CASSPGLWREKLFF
clone size: -; D gene: -; V gene: TRBV11-3; J gene: TRBJ1-5; CDR3 DNA: TGTGCCAGCAGCCATTCCCCAGGGGCGACGTACAATCAGCCCCAGCATTTT; CDR3 protein: CASSHSPGATYNQPQHF
clone size: -; D gene: TRBD1; V gene: TRBV7-2; J gene: TRBJ2-6; CDR3 DNA: TGTGCCAGCAGCTCGAACCCGGGACAGGGGGCGCTTGGGGCCAACGTCCTGACTTTC; CDR3 protein: CASSSNPGQGALGANVLTF
clone size: -; D gene: -; V gene: TRBV4-1; J gene: TRBJ1-3; CDR3 DNA: TGCGCCAGCAGCCAATCCGGTCTTGGAAACACCATATATTTT; CDR3 protein: CASSQSGLGNTIYF
clone size: many; D gene: TRBD1; V gene: TRBV28; J gene: TRBJ1-2; CDR3 DNA: TGTGCCAGCACTGCGGGCGGACAGGCCTATGGCTACACCTTC; CDR3 protein: CASTAGGQAYGYTF
clone size: -; D gene: TRBD1; V gene: TRBV28; J gene: TRBJ1-5; CDR3 DNA: TGTGCCAGCAAAACAGGGGGCGCTGGCAATCAGCCCCAGCATTTT; CDR3 protein: CASKTGGAGNQPQHF
clone size: -; D gene: TRBD2; V gene: TRBV3-1/TRBV3-2; J gene: TRBJ2-1; CDR3 DNA: TGTGCCAGCAGCCAAATACTTAGCGGGAGGGCCAATGAGCAGTTCTTC; CDR3 protein: CASSQILSGRANEQFF
clone size: -; D gene: TRBD2; V gene: TRBV7-6; J gene: TRBJ2-7; CDR3 DNA: TGTGCCAGCAGCTTAGGGACTAGCGGGAGAGGAGAGCAGTACTTC; CDR3 protein: CASSLGTSGRGEQYF
clone size: -; D gene: -; V gene: TRBV6-6; J gene: TRBJ1-1; CDR3 DNA: TGTGCCAGCAGTTCAGACAGAGCCTCTGAAGCTTTCTTT; CDR3 protein: CASSSDRASEAFF
clone size: few; D gene: -; V gene: TRBV27; J gene: TRBJ2-3; CDR3 DNA: TGTGCCAGCAGTTTAGGCGCGGGAATTAACACAGATACGCAGTATTTT; CDR3 protein: CASSLGAGINTDTQYF
clone size: -; D gene: -; V gene: TRBV28; J gene: TRBJ1-3; CDR3 DNA: TGTGCCAGCAGTTTAGGACCAGGGTATTTTTACTCTGGAAACACCATATATTTT; CDR3 protein: CASSLGPGYFYSGNTIYF
clone size: once; D gene: -; V gene: TRBV5-1; J gene: TRBJ1-1; CDR3 DNA: TGCGCCAGCGGAAAGCAGGGTGTGAACACTGAAGCTTTCTTT; CDR3 protein: CASGKQGVNTEAFF